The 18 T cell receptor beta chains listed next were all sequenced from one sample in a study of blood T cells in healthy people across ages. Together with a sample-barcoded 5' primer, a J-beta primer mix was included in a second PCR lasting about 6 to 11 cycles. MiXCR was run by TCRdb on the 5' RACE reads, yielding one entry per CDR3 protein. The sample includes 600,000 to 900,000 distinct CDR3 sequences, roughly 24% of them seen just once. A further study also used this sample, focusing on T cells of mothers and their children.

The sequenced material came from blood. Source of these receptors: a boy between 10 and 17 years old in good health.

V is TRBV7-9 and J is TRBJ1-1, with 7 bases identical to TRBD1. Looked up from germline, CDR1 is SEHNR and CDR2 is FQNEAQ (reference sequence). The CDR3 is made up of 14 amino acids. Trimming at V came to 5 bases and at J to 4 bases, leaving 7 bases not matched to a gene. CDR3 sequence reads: CASSQTGFGTEAFF. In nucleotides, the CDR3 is TGTGCCAGCAGCCAGACAGGGTTCGGCACTGAAGCTTTCTTT.

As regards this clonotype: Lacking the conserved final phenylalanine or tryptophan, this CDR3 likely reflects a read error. DNA for the CDR3: TGCAGTGCCTCGAAGACAGGGCTAAGCAATCAGCCCCAGCATCTT. As protein: CSASKTGLSNQPQHL. The chain joins TRBV20-1 to TRBJ1-5, with TRBD1 matching 7 bases. Trimming at V came to 6 bases and at J to 1 base, leaving 9 bases not matched to a gene. In germline, CDR1 is DFQATT, CDR2 SNEGSKA (reference sequence). CDR3 size: 15 residues.

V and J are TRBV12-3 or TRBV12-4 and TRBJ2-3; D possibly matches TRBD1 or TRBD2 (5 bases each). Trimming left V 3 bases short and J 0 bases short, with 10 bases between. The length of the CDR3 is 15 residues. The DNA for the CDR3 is TGTGCCAGCAGTTTCGGGACCCGTAGCACAGATACGCAGTATTTT. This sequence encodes CASSFGTRSTDTQYF.

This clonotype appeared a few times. CDR3 bases: TGTGCCAGCAGCTACGCGGGTGCAACTAATGAAAAACTGTTTTTT. It specifies CASSYAGATNEKLFF. This chain joins TRBV5-4 and TRBJ1-4; no definite D call. Germline V gene sequence: CDR1 SGHNT, CDR2 YYREEE (reference sequence). The CDR3 totals 15 residues. Trimming removed 3 bases at V and 0 bases at J, with 9 bases between.

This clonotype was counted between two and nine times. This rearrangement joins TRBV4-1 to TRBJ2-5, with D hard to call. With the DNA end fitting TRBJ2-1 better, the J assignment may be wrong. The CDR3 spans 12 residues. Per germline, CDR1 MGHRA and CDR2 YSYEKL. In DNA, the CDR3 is TGCGCCAGCAGCCAAGTAAACAATGAGCAGTTCTTC. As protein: CASSQVNNEQFF.

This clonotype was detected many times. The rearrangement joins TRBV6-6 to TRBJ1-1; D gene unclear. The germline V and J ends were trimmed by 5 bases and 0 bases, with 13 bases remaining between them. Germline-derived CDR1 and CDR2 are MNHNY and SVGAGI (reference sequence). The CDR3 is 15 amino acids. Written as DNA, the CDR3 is TGTGCCAGCAGTCCACGGACCCCGATGAACACTGAAGCTTTCTTT. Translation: CASSPRTPMNTEAFF.

The CDR3 sequence is CASSSRDGNYGYTF. Written as DNA, the CDR3 is TGTGCCAGCAGCTCCCGGGACGGGAACTATGGCTACACCTTC. The chain joins TRBV7-2 to TRBJ1-2, with D possibly being TRBD1 (5 bases). Trimming removed 4 bases from V and 2 bases from J, with 11 bases in between. The CDR3 spans 14 residues. Germline-derived CDR1 and CDR2 are SGHTA and FQGNSA.

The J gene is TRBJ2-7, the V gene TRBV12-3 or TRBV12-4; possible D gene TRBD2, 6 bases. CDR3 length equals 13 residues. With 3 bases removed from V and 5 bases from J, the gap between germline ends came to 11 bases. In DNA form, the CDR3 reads TGTGCCAGCAGTTTTATTCCGGGGGACGAGCAGTACTTC. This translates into CASSFIPGDEQYF.

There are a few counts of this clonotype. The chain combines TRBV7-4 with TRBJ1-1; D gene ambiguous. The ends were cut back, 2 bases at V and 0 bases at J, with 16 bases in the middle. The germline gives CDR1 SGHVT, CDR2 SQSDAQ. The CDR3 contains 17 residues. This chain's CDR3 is CASSLRRSGNMNTEAFF. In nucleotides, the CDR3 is TGTGCCAGCAGCTTAAGGCGTTCCGGGAATATGAACACTGAAGCTTTCTTT.

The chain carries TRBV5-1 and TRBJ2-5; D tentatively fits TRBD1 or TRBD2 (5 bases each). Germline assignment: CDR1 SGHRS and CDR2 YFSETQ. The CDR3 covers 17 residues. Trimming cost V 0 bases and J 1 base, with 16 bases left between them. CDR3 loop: CASSLDPGPYLQETQYF. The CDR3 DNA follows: TGCGCCAGCAGCTTGGATCCGGGACCATACCTCCAAGAGACCCAGTACTTC.

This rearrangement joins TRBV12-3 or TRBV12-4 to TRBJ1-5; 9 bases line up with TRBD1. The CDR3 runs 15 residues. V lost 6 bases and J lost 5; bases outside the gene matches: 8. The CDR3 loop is CASSQQGTGHQPQHF. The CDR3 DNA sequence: TGTGCCAGCAGCCAGCAAGGGACAGGGCATCAGCCCCAGCATTTT.

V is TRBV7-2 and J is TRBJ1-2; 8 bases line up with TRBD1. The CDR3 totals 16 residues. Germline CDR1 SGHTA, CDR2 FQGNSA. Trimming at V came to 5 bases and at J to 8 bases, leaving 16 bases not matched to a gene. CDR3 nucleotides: TGTGCCAGCAGCCCAGGTGGACAGGGTCTCGTGGGGGGCTACACCTTC. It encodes CASSPGGQGLVGGYTF.

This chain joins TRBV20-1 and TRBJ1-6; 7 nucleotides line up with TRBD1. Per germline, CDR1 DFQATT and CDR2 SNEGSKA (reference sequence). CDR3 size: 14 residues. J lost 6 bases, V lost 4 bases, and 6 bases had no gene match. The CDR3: CSATRQGPNSPLHF. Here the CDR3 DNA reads TGCAGTGCTACCCGACAGGGACCTAATTCACCCCTCCACTTT.

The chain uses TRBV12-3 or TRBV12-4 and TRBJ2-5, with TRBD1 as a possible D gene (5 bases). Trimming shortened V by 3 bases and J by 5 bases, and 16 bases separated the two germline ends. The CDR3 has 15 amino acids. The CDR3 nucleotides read TGTGCCAGCAGTTTGGGGCACCATCGGCGGGAGACCCAGTACTTC. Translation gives CASSLGHHRRETQYF.

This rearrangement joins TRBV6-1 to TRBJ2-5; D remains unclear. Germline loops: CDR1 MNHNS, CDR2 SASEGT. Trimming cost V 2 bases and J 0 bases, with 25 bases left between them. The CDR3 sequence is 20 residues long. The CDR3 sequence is CASSELKRTGPRRDQETQYF. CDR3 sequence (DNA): TGTGCCAGCAGTGAACTAAAAAGGACCGGTCCGCGGAGAGACCAAGAGACCCAGTACTTC.

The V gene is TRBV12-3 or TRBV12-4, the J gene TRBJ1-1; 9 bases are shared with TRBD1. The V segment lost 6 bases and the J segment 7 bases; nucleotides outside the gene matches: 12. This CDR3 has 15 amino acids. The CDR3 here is CASSPRDREKGEAFF. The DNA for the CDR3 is TGTGCCAGCAGCCCCCGGGACAGGGAGAAGGGTGAAGCTTTCTTT.

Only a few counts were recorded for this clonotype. CDR3 nucleotides: TGTGCCAGCAGGGGAGAAACAGGGAACAATGAGCAGTTCTTC. This translates into CASRGETGNNEQFF. The chain joins TRBV2 to TRBJ2-1; D is perhaps TRBD1 (6 bases). This CDR3 is built from 14 residues. Germline V gene data show CDR1 as SNHLY and CDR2 as FYNNEI. V lost 6 bases and J 5 bases, leaving 14 bases between the germline ends.

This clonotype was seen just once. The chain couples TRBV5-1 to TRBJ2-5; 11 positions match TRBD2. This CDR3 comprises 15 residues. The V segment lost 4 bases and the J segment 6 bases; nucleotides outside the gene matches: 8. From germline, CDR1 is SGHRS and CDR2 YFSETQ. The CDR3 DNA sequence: TGCGCCAGCAGCCCTCTCACTAGCGGGGGCCAGACCCAGTACTTC. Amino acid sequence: CASSPLTSGGQTQYF. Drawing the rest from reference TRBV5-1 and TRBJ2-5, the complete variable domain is KAGVTQTPRYLIKTRGQQVTLSCSPISGHRSVSWYQQTPGQGLQFLFEYFSETQRNKGNFPGRFSGRQFSNSRSEMNVSTLELGDSALYLCASSPLTSGGQTQYFGPGTRLLVL.